The source of this T cell receptor beta chain is a study of shared clonotypes between healthy human individuals. Study-wide points: Naive subsets generally exceeded memory subsets in estimated richness. Non-shared clonotypes were found to have lower generation probabilities than the clonotypes that were shared by all four of the sorted-subset donors.

Several immunoSEQ 96-well plates shared each subset's DNA, each plate a replicate. This table comes from immunoSEQ multiplex PCR, and its TCRdb copy is limited to in-frame clones, with some not included. This sample has about 1 million clones, with roughly 80% found just once. Deletions cut 6 bases from V and 6 bases from J, with 11 bases between. The CDR3 covers 13 residues. Germline V gene sequence: CDR1 KGHSH, CDR2 LQKENI. This clone appeared a few times. Its specificity is unknown. The source material was memory CD4+ T cells sorted from blood. As to subset: CD45RA-negative fraction. The J gene is TRBJ2-2, the V gene TRBV18; no definite D call. This clonotype was sampled from a young man in good health. CDR3 loop: CASSVASAGELFF. The CDR3, as DNA: TGTGCCAGCTCTGTCGCATCGGCCGGGGAGCTGTTTTTT.